Listed below are T cell receptor beta chains from one sample, sequenced in a study of beta chain features in type 1 diabetes. Produced via immunoSEQ multiplex PCR; TCRdb's table is partial and in-frame only. The table records under 250,000 clones, approximately 11% of them present only once. Sequencing input: central memory CD4+ T cells from blood. The receptors shown here come from a man aged 18 to 29 in good health. The CDR3 runs from the conserved cysteine through the conserved F or W. A D gene is named only where the DNA matches it firmly. Only some rows state a clone size, as once, few, many or a class for expanded clones.

d_call,clone_size,j_call,v_call,cdr3_nt,cdr3_aa
TRBD2,few,TRBJ2-1,TRBV10-2,TGCGCCAGCAGCGGACTAGCCGGGTACAATGAGCAGTTCTTC,CASSGLAGYNEQFF
-,-,TRBJ1-4,TRBV6-1,TGTGCCAGCAGCTTGATAGTGGATGAAAAACTGTTTTTT,CASSLIVDEKLFF
-,-,TRBJ1-5,TRBV7-9,TGTGCCAGCAGCCGGTCGCCGGGGGGCACATACAATCAGCCCCAGCATTTT,CASSRSPGGTYNQPQHF
-,few,TRBJ1-2,TRBV16,TGTGCCAGCAGCCAATCAGGCAGAGGCTACACCTTC,CASSQSGRGYTF
TRBD2,few,TRBJ2-3,TRBV27,TGTGCCAGCAGTTCCCGGGGGACTAGCGGGAACCCTACGCAGTATTTT,CASSSRGTSGNPTQYF
-,-,TRBJ1-3,TRBV7-9,TGTGCCAGCAGCTTAGAGTCCGGAAACACCATATATTTT,CASSLESGNTIYF
-,-,TRBJ1-2,TRBV5-6,TGTGCCAGCACCCCATCGGTAGATGGAGGCTACACCTTC,CASTPSVDGGYTF
-,-,TRBJ2-1,TRBV6-1,TGTGCCAGCAGTGGGGTTATAGCGCCCTCCTCCTACAATGAGCAGTTCTTC,CASSGVIAPSSYNEQFF
-,few,TRBJ1-2,TRBV10-3,TGTGCCATCAGTGAGTCGACGGGAGGATCTAACTATGGCTACACCTTC,CAISESTGGSNYGYTF
-,few,TRBJ2-2,TRBV11-2,TGTGCCAGCAGCTTGGAAGGGGCCGGGGAGCTGTTTTTT,CASSLEGAGELFF